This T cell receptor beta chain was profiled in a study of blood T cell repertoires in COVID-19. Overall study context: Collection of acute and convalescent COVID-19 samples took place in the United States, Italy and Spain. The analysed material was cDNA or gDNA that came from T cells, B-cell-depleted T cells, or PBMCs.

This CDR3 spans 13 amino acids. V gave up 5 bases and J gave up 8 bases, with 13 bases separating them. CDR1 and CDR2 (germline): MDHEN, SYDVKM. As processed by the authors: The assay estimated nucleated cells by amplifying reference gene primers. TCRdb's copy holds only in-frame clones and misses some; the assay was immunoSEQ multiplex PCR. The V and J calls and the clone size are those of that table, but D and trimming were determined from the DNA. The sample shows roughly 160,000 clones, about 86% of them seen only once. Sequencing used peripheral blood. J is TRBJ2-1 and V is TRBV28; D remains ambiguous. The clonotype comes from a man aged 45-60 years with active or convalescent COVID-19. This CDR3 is CASSRVPLDEQFF. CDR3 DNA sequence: TGTGCCAGCAGTCGAGTACCCCTAGATGAGCAGTTCTTC.